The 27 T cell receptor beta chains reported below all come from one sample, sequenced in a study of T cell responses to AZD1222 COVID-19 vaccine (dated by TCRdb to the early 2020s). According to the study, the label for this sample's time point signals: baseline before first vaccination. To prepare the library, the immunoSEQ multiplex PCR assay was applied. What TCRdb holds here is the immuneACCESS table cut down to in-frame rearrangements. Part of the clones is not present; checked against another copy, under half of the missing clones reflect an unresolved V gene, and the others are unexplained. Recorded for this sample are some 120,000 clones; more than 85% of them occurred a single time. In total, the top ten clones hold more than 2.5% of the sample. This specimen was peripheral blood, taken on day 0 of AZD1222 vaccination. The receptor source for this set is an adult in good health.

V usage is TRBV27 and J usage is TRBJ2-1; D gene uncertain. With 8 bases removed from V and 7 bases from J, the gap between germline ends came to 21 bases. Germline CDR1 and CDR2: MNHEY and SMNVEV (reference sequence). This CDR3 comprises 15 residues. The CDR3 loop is CASSKWSIDNNEQFF. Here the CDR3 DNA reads TGTGCCAGCTCCAAGTGGTCCATCGACAATAATGAGCAGTTCTTC.

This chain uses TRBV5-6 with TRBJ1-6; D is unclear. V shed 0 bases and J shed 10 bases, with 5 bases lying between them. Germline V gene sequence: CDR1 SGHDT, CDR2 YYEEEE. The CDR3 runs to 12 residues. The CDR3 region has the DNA TGTGCCAGCAGCTTGGAATCCTCACCCCTCCACTTT. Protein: CASSLESSPLHF.

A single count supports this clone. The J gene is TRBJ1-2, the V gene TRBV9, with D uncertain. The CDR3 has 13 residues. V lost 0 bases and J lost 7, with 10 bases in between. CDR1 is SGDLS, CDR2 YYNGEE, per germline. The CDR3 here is CASSVGGMAGYTF. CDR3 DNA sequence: TGTGCCAGCAGCGTAGGAGGGATGGCTGGCTACACCTTC.

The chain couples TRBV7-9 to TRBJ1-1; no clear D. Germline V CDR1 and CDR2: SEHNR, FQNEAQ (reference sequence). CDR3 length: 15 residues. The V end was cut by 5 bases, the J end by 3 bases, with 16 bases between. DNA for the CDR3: TGTGCCAGCAGCCATCAGAATCAGGTTCACACTGAAGCTTTCTTT. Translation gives CASSHQNQVHTEAFF.

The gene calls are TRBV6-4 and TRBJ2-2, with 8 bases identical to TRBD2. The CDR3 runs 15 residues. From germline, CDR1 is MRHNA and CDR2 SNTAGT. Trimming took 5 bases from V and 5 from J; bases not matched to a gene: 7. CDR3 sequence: CASSTSGSETGELFF. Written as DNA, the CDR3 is TGTGCCAGCAGTACCAGCGGGAGCGAGACCGGGGAGCTGTTTTTT.

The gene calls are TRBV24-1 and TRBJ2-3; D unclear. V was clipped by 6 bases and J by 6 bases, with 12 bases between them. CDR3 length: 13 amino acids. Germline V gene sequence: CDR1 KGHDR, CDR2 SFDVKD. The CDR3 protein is CATSLGRLDTQYF. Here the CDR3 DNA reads TGTGCCACCAGTCTCGGCAGGCTGGATACGCAGTATTTT.

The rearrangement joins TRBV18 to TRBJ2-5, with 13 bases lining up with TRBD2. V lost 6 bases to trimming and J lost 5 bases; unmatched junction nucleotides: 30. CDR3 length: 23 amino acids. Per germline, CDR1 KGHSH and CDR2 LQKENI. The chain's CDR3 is CASSDGGAPDGIGLAGEDETQYF. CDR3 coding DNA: TGTGCCAGCTCGGACGGGGGGGCCCCGGACGGTATCGGACTAGCGGGAGAGGATGAGACCCAGTACTTC.

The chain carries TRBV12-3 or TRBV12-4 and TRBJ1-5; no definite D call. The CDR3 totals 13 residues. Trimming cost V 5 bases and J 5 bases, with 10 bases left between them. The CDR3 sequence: CASSGMRDQPQHF. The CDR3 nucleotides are TGTGCCAGCAGTGGGATGCGGGATCAGCCCCAGCATTTT.

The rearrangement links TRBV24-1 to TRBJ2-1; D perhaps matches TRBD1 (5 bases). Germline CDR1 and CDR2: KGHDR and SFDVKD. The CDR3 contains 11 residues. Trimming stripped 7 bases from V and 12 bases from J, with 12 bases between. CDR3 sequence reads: CATRGPQGQFF. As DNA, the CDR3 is TGTGCCACCAGAGGGCCCCAGGGGCAGTTCTTC.

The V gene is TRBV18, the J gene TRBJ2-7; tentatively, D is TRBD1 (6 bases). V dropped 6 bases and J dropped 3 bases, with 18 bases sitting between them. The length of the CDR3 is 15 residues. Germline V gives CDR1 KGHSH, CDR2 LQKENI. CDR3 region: CASSASQGILYEQYF. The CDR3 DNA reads TGTGCCAGCTCGGCCTCTCAGGGGATCCTCTACGAGCAGTACTTC.

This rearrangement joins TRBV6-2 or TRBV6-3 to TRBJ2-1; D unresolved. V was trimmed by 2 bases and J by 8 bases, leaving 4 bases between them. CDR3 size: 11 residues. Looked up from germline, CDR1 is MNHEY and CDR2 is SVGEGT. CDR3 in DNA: TGTGCCAGCAGTTACAGTCATGAGCAGTTCTTC. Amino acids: CASSYSHEQFF.

The CDR3 DNA reads TGTGCCAGCAGTGCCCGCCCTGGGGAAGCTTTCTTT. This sequence encodes CASSARPGEAFF. This chain links TRBV2 with TRBJ1-1; D is undetermined. Trimming stripped 4 bases from V and 8 bases from J, with 11 bases between. This CDR3 comprises 12 residues. Germline assignment: CDR1 SNHLY and CDR2 FYNNEI.

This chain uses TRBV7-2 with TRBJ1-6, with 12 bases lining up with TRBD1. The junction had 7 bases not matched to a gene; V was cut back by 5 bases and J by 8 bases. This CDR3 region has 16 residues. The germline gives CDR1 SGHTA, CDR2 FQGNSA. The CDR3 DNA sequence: TGTGCCAGCAGCCCTGGGACAGGGGGCTTTGATTCACCCCTCCACTTT. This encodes CASSPGTGGFDSPLHF. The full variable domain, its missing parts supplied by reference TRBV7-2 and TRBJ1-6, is GAGVSQSPSNKVTEKGKDVELRCDPISGHTALYWYRQSLGQGLEFLIYFQGNSAPDKSGLPSDRFSAERTGGSVSTLTIQRTQQEDSAVYLCASSPGTGGFDSPLHFGNGTRLTVT.

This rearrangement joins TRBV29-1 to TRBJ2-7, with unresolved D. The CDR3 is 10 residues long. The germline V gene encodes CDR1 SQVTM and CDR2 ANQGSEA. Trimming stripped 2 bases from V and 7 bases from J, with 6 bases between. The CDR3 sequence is CSVEMGEQYF. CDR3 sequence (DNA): TGCAGCGTTGAAATGGGGGAGCAGTACTTC.

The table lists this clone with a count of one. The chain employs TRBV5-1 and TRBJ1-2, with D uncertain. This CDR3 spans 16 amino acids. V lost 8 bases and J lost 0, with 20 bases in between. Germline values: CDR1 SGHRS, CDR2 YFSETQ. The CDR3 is CASKAPGTGANYGYTF. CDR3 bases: TGCGCCAGTAAGGCCCCAGGTACGGGAGCTAACTATGGCTACACCTTC.

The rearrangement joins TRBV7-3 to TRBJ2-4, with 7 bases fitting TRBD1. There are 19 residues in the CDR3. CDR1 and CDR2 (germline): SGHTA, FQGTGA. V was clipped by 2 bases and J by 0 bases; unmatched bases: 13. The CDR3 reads CASSLEGRPAGGAKNIQYF. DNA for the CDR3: TGTGCCAGCAGCTTAGAAGGCCGGCCTGCAGGGGGAGCCAAAAACATTCAGTACTTC.

Here the CDR3 reads CASKIAELTDTQYF. For the CDR3, the DNA is TGTGCCAGCAAAATAGCGGAACTCACAGATACGCAGTATTTT. The chain uses TRBV5-4 and TRBJ2-3; possibly TRBD2 for D (6 bases). CDR1 SGHNT and CDR2 YYREEE come from the germline V gene (reference sequence). This CDR3 contains 14 residues. Trimming took 6 bases from V and 2 from J, leaving 13 bases between them. Looking up the rest from reference TRBV5-4 and TRBJ2-3 gives the full variable domain: ETGVTQSPTHLIKTRGQQVTLRCSSQSGHNTVSWYQQALGQGPQFIFQYYREEENGRGNFPPRFSGLQFPNYSSELNVNALELDDSALYLCASKIAELTDTQYFGPGTRLTVL.

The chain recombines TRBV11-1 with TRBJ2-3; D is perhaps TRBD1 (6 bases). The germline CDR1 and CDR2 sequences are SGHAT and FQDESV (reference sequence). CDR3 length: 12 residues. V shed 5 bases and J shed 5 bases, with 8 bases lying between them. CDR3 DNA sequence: TGTGCCAGCAGCCCCAGGGGAGATACGCAGTATTTT. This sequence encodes CASSPRGDTQYF.

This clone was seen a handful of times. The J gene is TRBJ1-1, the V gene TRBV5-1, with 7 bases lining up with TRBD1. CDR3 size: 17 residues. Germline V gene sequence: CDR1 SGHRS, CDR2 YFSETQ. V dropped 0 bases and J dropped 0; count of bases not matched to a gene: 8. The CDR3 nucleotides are TGCGCCAGCAGCTTGGTGGGACAGCTAACGATGAACACTGAAGCTTTCTTT. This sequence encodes CASSLVGQLTMNTEAFF.

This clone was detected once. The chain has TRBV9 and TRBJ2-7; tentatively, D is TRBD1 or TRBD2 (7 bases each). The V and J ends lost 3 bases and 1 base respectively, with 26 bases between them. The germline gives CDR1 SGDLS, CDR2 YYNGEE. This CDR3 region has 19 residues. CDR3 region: CASSAADRQGGGGSYEQYF. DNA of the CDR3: TGTGCCAGCAGCGCCGCGGACCGTCAGGGGGGAGGGGGTTCCTACGAGCAGTACTTC.

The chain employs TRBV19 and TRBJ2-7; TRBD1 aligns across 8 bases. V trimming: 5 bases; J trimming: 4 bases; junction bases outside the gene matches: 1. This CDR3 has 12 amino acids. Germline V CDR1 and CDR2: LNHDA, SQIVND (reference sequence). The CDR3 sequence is CASSQGAYEQYF. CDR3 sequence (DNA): TGTGCCAGTAGTCAGGGGGCGTACGAGCAGTACTTC.

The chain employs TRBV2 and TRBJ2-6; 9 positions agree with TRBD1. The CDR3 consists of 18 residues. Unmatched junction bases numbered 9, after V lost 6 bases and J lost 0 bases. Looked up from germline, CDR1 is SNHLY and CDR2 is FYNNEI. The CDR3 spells CASSSGQGSFSGANVLTF. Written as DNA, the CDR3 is TGTGCCAGCAGCTCGGGACAGGGTTCTTTCTCTGGGGCCAACGTCCTGACTTTC. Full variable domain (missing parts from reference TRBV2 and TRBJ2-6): EPEVTQTPSHQVTQMGQEVILRCVPISNHLYFYWYRQILGQKVEFLVSFYNNEISEKSEIFDDQFSVERPDGSNFTLKIRSTKLEDSAMYFCASSSGQGSFSGANVLTFGAGSRLTVL.

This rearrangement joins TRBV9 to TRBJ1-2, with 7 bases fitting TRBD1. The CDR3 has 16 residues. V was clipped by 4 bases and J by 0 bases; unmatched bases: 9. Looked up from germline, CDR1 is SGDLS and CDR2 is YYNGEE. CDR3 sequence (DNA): TGTGCCAGCAGCCCCTTGACAGGGACCTCTAACTATGGCTACACCTTC. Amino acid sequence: CASSPLTGTSNYGYTF.

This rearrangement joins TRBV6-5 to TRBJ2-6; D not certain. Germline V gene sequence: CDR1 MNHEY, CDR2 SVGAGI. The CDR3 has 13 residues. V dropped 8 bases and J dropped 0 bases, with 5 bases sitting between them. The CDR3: CASYPSGANVLTF. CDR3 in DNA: TGTGCCAGCTACCCCTCTGGGGCCAACGTCCTGACTTTC.

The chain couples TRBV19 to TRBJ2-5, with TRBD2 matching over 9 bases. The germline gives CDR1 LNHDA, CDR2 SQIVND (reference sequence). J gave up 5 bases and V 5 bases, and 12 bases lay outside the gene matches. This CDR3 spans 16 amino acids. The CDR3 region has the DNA TGTGCCAGTAGTTTCGGTAGCGGGAGATTTGCGGAGACCCAGTACTTC. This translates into CASSFGSGRFAETQYF. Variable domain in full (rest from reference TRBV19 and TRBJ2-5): DGGITQSPKYLFRKEGQNVTLSCEQNLNHDAMYWYRQDPGQGLRLIYYSQIVNDFQKGDIAEGYSVSREKKESFPLTVTSAQKNPTAFYLCASSFGSGRFAETQYFGPGTRLLVL.

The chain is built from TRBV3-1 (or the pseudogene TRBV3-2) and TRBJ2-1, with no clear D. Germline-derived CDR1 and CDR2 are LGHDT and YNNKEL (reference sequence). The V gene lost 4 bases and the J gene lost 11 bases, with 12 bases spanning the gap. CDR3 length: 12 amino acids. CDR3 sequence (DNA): TGTGCCAGCAGCCCCCCACTATCCCAGCAGTTCTTC. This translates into CASSPPLSQQFF.

CDR3 sequence reads: CASAEPGPQHF. CDR3 nucleotides: TGTGCCAGCGCGGAGCCCGGGCCCCAGCATTTT. J is TRBJ1-5 and V is TRBV19; D is undetermined. This CDR3 has 11 amino acids. From germline, CDR1 is LNHDA and CDR2 SQIVND (reference sequence). Trimming took 9 bases from V and 9 from J, leaving 12 bases between them.